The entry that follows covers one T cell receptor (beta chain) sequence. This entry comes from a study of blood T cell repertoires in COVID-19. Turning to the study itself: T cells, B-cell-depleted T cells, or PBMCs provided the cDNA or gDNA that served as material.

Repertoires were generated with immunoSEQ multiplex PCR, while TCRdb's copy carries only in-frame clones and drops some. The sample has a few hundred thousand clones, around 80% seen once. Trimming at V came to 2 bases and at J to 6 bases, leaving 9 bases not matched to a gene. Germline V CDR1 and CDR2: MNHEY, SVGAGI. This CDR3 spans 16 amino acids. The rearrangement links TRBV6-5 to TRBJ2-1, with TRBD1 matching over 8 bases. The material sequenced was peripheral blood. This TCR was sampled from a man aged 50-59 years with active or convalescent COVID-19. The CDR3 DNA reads TGTGCCAGCAGTTACGCGCGACAGGGGACAAGCAATGAGCAGTTCTTC. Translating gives CASSYARQGTSNEQFF.